The sequence of this TCR beta chain was determined in a study of OX40 agonist ivuxolimab in advanced cancers. The overall study: At 0.01 to 10 mg/kg, ivuxolimab was administered intravenously to patients every 2 weeks. General observations from the study: There were, on average, more expanded clones in CD8+ T cells than in CD4+. Dose levels from 0.1 to 3.0 mg/kg saw CD4+ and CD8+ blood T cells expand clonally by week 6.

This table comes from immunoSEQ multiplex PCR, and its TCRdb copy is limited to in-frame clones, with some not included. The data show 90,000 or so clones, roughly 86% seen once. With regard to this clone: What it binds is not known.

Peripheral blood came from all dose cohorts at three timepoints. V lost 3 bases and J lost 6; bases outside the gene matches: 3. The CDR3 is made up of 15 amino acids. Germline values: CDR1 MDHEN, CDR2 SYDVKM. The chain combines TRBV28 with TRBJ1-5, with 12 bases aligning to TRBD1. The clonotype comes from an adult with an advanced solid tumor such as melanoma, head and neck, liver or kidney cancer. Sequences were derived from CD4+ or CD8+ T cells sorted from blood, sampled in a trial of the OX40 agonist ivuxolimab. CDR3 sequence reads: CASSLGDRGLQPQHF. The CDR3 coding sequence is TGTGCCAGCAGTTTGGGGGACAGGGGGCTTCAGCCCCAGCATTTT.